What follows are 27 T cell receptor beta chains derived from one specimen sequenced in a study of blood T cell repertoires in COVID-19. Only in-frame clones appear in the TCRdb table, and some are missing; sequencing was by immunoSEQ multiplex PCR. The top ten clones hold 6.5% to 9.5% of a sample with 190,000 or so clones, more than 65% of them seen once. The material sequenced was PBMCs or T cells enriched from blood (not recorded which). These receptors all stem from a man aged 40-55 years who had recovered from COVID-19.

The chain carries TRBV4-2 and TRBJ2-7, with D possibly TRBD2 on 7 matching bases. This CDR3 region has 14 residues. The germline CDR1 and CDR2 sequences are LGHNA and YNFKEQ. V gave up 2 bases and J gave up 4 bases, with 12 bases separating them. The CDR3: CASSQSGGSYEQYF. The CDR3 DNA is TGTGCCAGCAGCCAATCGGGGGGCTCTTACGAGCAGTACTTC.

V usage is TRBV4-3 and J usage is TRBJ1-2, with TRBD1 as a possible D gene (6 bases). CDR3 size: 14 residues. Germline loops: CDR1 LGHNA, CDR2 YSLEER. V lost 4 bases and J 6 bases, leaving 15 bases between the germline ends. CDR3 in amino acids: CASSPVIGGNGYTF. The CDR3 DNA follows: TGCGCCAGCAGCCCAGTCATAGGGGGAAATGGCTACACCTTC.

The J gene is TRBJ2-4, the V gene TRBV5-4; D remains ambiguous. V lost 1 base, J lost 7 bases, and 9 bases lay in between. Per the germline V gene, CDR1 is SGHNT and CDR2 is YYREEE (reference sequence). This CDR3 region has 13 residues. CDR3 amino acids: CASSLLSDNIQYF. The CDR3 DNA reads TGTGCCAGCAGCTTGCTTTCAGATAACATTCAGTACTTC. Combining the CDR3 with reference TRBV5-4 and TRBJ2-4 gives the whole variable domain ETGVTQSPTHLIKTRGQQVTLRCSSQSGHNTVSWYQQALGQGPQFIFQYYREEENGRGNFPPRFSGLQFPNYSSELNVNALELDDSALYLCASSLLSDNIQYFGAGTRLSVL.

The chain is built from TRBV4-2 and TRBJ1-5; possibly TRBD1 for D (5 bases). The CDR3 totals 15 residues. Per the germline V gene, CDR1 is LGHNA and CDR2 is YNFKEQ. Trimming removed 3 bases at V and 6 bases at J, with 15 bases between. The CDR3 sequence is CASSQYSGRGQPQHF. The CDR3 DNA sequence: TGTGCCAGCAGCCAGTACTCAGGGCGAGGTCAGCCCCAGCATTTT.

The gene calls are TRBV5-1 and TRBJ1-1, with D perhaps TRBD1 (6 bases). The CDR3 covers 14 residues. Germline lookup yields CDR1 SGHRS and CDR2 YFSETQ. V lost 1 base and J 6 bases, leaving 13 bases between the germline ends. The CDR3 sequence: CASSLYLQGSEAFF. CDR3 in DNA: TGCGCCAGCAGCTTGTACCTACAGGGCTCTGAAGCTTTCTTT.

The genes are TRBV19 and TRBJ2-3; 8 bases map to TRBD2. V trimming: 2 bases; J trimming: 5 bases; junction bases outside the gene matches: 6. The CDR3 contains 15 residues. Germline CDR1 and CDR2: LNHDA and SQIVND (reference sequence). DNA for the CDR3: TGTGCCAGTAGTATACGGGGGGGCCAGGGAGATACGCAGTATTTT. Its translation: CASSIRGGQGDTQYF.

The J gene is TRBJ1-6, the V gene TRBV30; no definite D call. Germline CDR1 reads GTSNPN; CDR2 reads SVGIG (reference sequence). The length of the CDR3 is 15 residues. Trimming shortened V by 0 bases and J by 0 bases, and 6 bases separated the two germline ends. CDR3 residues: CAWSVISSYNSPLHF. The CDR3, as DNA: TGTGCCTGGAGTGTGATTAGCTCCTATAATTCACCCCTCCACTTT.

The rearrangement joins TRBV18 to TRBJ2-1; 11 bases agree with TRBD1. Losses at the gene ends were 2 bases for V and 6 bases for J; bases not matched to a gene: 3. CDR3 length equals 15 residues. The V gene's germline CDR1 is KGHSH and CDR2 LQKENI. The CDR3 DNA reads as TGTGCCAGCTCACCAAGGACAGGGGGCGGCAATGAGCAGTTCTTC. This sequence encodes CASSPRTGGGNEQFF.

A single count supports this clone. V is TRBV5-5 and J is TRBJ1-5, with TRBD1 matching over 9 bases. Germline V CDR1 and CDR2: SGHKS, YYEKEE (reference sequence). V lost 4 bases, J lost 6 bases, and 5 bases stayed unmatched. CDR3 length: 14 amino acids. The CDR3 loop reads CASSLDRGGQPQHF. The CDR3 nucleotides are TGTGCCAGCAGCCTCGACAGGGGGGGTCAGCCCCAGCATTTT.

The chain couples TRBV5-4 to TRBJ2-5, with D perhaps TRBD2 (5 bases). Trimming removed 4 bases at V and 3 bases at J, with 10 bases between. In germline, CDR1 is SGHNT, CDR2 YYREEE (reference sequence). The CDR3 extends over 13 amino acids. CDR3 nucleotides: TGTGCCAGCAGCCTAGTCGGGGAAGAGACCCAGTACTTC. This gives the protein CASSLVGEETQYF.

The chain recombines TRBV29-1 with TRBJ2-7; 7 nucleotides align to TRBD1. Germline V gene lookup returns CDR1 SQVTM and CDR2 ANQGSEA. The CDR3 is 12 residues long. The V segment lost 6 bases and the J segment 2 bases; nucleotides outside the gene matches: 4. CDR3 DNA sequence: TGCAGCGTCCATGGGACAGCCTACGAGCAGTACTTC. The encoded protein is CSVHGTAYEQYF.

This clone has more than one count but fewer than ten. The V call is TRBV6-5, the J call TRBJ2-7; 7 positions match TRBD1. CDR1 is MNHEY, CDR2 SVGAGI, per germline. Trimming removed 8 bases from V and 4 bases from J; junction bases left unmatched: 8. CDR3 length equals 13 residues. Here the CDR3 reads CASEDRARYEQYF. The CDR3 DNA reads TGTGCCAGCGAAGACAGGGCCCGATACGAGCAGTACTTC.

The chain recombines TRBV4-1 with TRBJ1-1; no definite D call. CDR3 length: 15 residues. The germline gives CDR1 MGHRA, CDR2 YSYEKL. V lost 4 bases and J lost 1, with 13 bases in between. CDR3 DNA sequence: TGCGCCAGCAGCCGATCGGTTGGGCGGAACACTGAAGCTTTCTTT. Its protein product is CASSRSVGRNTEAFF.

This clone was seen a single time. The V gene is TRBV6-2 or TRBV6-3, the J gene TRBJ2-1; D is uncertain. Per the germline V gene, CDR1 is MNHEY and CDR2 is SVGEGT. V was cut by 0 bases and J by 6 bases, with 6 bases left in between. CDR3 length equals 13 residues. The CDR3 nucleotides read TGTGCCAGCAGTTACTCCCAGATCAATGAGCAGTTCTTC. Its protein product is CASSYSQINEQFF.

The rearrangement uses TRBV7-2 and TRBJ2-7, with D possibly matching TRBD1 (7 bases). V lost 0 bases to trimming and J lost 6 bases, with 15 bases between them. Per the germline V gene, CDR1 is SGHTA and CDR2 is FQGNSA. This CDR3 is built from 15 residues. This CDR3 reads CASSLAAAGGREQYF. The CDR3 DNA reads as TGTGCCAGCAGCTTAGCTGCGGCAGGGGGGCGCGAGCAGTACTTC.

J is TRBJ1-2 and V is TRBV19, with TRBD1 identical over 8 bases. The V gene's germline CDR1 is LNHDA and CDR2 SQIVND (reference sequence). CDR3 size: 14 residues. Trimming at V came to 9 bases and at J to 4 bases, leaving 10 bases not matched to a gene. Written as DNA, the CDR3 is TGTGCCAGCTCGGGACAGGCCAGTATCTATGGCTACACCTTC. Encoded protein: CASSGQASIYGYTF.

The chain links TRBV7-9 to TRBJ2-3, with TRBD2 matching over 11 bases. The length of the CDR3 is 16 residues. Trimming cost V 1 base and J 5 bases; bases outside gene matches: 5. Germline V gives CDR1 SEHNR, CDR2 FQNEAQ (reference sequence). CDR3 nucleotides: TGTGCCAGCAGCTTAGGACTAGCGGGGCCCCTAGATACGCAGTATTTT. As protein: CASSLGLAGPLDTQYF.

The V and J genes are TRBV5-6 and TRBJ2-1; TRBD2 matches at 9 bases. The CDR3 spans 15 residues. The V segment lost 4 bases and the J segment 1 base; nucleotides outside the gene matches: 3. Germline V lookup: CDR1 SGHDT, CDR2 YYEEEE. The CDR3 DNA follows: TGTGCCAGCAGCGATGCGGGGGGGTCCTACAATGAGCAGTTCTTC. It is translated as CASSDAGGSYNEQFF.

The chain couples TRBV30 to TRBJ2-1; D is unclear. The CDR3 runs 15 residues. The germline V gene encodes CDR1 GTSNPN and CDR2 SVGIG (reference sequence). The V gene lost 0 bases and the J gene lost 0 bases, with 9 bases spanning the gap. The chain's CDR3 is CAWSVGTTSYNEQFF. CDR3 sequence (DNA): TGTGCCTGGAGTGTGGGCACCACCTCCTACAATGAGCAGTTCTTC.

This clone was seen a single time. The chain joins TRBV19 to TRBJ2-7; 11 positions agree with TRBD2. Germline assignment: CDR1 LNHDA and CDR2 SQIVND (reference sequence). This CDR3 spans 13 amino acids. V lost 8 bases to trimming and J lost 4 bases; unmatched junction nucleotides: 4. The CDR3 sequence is CASSSGGKYEQYF. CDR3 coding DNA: TGTGCCAGTTCTAGCGGGGGGAAGTACGAGCAGTACTTC.

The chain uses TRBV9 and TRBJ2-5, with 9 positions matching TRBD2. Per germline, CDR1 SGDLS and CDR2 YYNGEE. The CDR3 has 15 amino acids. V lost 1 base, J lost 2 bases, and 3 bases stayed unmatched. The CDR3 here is CASSVSGGSQETQYF. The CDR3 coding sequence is TGTGCCAGCAGCGTAAGCGGGGGGTCACAAGAGACCCAGTACTTC.

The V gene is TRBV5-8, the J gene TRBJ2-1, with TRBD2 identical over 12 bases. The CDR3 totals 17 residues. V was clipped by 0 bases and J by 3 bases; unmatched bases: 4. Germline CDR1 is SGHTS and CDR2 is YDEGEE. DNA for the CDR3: TGTGCCAGCAGCTTGGACCTAGCGGGGGGGCACTACAATGAGCAGTTCTTC. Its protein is CASSLDLAGGHYNEQFF.

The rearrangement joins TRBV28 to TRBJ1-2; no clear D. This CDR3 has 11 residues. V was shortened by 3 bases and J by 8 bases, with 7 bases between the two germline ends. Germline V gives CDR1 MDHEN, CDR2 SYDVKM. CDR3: CASSFGSGYTF. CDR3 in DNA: TGTGCCAGCAGTTTTGGGAGCGGCTACACCTTC.

CDR3 region: CASSLAVAGGPQTQYF. In DNA, the CDR3 is TGTGCCAGCAGCTTAGCAGTAGCGGGGGGGCCCCAGACCCAGTACTTC. J is TRBJ2-5 and V is TRBV7-8; TRBD2 agrees at 11 bases. Germline values: CDR1 SGHVS, CDR2 FQNEAQ. This CDR3 comprises 16 residues. V was pared by 0 bases and J by 6 bases, with 6 bases of the junction left unmatched.

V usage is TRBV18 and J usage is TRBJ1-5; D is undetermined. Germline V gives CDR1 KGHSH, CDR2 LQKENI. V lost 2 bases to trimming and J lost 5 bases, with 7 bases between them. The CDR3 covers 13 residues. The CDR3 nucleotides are TGTGCCAGCTCACCATCCGGGGATCAGCCCCAGCATTTT. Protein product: CASSPSGDQPQHF.

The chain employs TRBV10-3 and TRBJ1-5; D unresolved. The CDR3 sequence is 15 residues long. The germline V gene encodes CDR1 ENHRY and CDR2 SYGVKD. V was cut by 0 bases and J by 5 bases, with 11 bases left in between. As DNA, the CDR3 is TGTGCCATCAGTGAGTCATTGAGGGTCGATCAGCCCCAGCATTTT. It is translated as CAISESLRVDQPQHF.

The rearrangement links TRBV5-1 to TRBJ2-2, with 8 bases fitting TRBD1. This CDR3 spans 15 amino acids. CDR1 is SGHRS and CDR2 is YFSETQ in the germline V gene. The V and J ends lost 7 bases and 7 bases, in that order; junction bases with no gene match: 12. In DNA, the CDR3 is TGCGCCAGCCAACATGCTCAGGGGGCGATCGGGGAGCTGTTTTTT. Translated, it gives CASQHAQGAIGELFF.